This T cell receptor beta chain was sequenced in a study of cytomegalovirus exposure and HLA in healthy donors. The study, taken as a whole, reports: Donor immune exposure was known only as CMV serostatus. Presence/absence analyses assumed roughly uniform sequencing depth across donors.

Researchers ran the PCR with 60 Vbeta and 13 Jbeta primers. Repertoires were generated with immunoSEQ multiplex PCR, while TCRdb's copy carries only in-frame clones and drops some. The data contain 110,000 to 150,000 clones, approximately 78% of them seen just once; the ten biggest clones take up 2% to 2.5%. Points on this clone: The antigen is unknown.

CDR1 is SGHAT, CDR2 FQNNGV, per germline. The CDR3 is 14 residues long. V lost 1 base and J 0 bases, leaving 7 bases between the germline ends. The chain couples TRBV11-2 to TRBJ2-7, with D unresolved. This clonotype originated in a woman between 18 and 29 years old in good health and CMV-seropositive. The sample comprised PBMCs. CDR3 region: CASSLVTASYEQYF. The CDR3 region has the DNA TGTGCCAGCAGCTTAGTTACAGCCTCCTACGAGCAGTACTTC. The entire variable domain, with the rest obtained from reference TRBV11-2 and TRBJ2-7, is as follows: EAGVAQSPRYKIIEKRQSVAFWCNPISGHATLYWYQQILGQGPKLLIQFQNNGVVDDSQLPKDRFSAERLKGVDSTLKIQPAKLEDSAVYLCASSLVTASYEQYFGPGTRLTVT.